This T cell receptor beta chain was profiled in a study of shared clonotypes between healthy human individuals. CD45RO-negative, CCR7-selected cells formed the naive CD8 fraction, which excluded terminally differentiated effector memory CD45RA+ cells. TCRdb keeps only in-frame clones here, not all; method: immunoSEQ multiplex PCR. Of more than 2 million clones in the sample, approximately 94% were seen once. This CDR3 has 15 amino acids. Germline V lookup: CDR1 SGHRS, CDR2 YFSETQ. V trimming: 1 base; J trimming: 5 bases; junction bases outside the gene matches: 8. V usage is TRBV5-1 and J usage is TRBJ2-7; 8 bases fit TRBD1. Material for sequencing was naive CD8+ T cells sorted from blood. This clonotype was sampled from a man between 18 and 29 years old in good health. The CDR3 DNA reads TGCGCCAGCAGCTTGATTACAGGGGGAGAAGACGAGCAGTACTTC. Its translation is CASSLITGGEDEQYF. Drawing the rest from reference TRBV5-1 and TRBJ2-7, the complete variable domain is KAGVTQTPRYLIKTRGQQVTLSCSPISGHRSVSWYQQTPGQGLQFLFEYFSETQRNKGNFPGRFSGRQFSNSRSEMNVSTLELGDSALYLCASSLITGGEDEQYFGPGTRLTVT.